The 27 T cell receptor beta chains below were found in one sample sequenced in a study of graft-versus-host responses after intestinal transplantation. The antigens of these receptors remain unknown. Produced via immunoSEQ multiplex PCR; TCRdb's table is partial and in-frame only. In the table there are 73,000 or so clones, around 90% of which are singletons. Sample: unstimulated CD8+ T cells sorted from spleen or lymph node cells, taken before transplant. The receptors stem from a human donor who was the organ donor for an intestinal transplant.

Here the CDR3 DNA reads TGTGCCAGCTGGTCCTGGACAGGGGGAAACACCATATATTTT. This encodes CASWSWTGGNTIYF. The chain uses TRBV6-5 and TRBJ1-3; 8 bases align to TRBD1. CDR3 length: 14 residues. Germline V lookup: CDR1 MNHEY, CDR2 SVGAGI. V trimming: 8 bases; J trimming: 4 bases; junction bases outside the gene matches: 7.

The CDR3: CASSLLSTGNSPLHF. CDR3 nucleotides: TGTGCCAGCAGCTTACTGTCGACAGGAAATTCACCCCTCCACTTT. The gene calls are TRBV7-2 and TRBJ1-6, with D maybe TRBD1 (6 bases). Germline V gene sequence: CDR1 SGHTA, CDR2 FQGNSA. The germline V and J ends were trimmed by 2 bases and 7 bases, with 12 bases remaining between them. The CDR3 extends over 15 amino acids.

The chain is built from TRBV6-6 and TRBJ2-1; D not certain. V shed 2 bases and J shed 8 bases, with 13 bases lying between them. The germline V gene has CDR1 MNHNY and CDR2 SVGAGI (reference sequence). This CDR3 has 14 residues. The CDR3, as DNA: TGTGCCAGCAGTTACGACTTTTCCGCCCATGAGCAGTTCTTC. Translated: CASSYDFSAHEQFF.

This clone was seen a single time. The chain is built from TRBV28 and TRBJ2-5; possible D gene TRBD1, 5 bases. In germline, CDR1 is MDHEN, CDR2 SYDVKM. The CDR3 is 15 amino acids. With 2 bases removed from V and 5 bases from J, the gap between germline ends came to 15 bases. This chain's CDR3 is CASSLLLERGETQYF. Here the CDR3 DNA reads TGTGCCAGCAGTTTACTTTTGGAAAGGGGCGAGACCCAGTACTTC.

The chain has TRBV7-8 and TRBJ2-1; 8 bases agree with TRBD2. The J segment lost 7 bases and the V segment lost 1 base, leaving 6 bases of the junction unmatched. Germline V gives CDR1 SGHVS, CDR2 FQNEAQ. The CDR3 loop spans 15 amino acids. CDR3 protein: CASSLESGGPNEQFF. The CDR3 bases are TGTGCCAGCAGCTTAGAAAGCGGGGGCCCAAATGAGCAGTTCTTC.

The chain links TRBV4-2 to TRBJ1-2; D not certain. CDR1 and CDR2 (germline): LGHNA, YNFKEQ. CDR3 size: 14 residues. The V and J ends lost 1 base and 5 bases respectively, with 11 bases between them. CDR3 amino acids: CASSQVTGIYGYTF. In DNA, the CDR3 is TGTGCCAGCAGCCAAGTGACGGGTATATATGGCTACACCTTC.

This chain uses TRBV13 with TRBJ1-1; possibly TRBD1 for D (5 bases). Germline CDR1 and CDR2: PRHDT and FYEKMQ (reference sequence). The CDR3 is 16 amino acids. V was clipped by 4 bases and J by 4 bases, with 19 bases between them. CDR3 amino acids: CASSSRGGTLGTEAFF. The CDR3 DNA is TGTGCCAGCAGCTCAAGGGGAGGTACGCTGGGCACTGAAGCTTTCTTT.

The count of this clone is one. The V and J genes are TRBV27 and TRBJ1-4, with D uncertain. Germline V gene sequence: CDR1 MNHEY, CDR2 SMNVEV (reference sequence). The CDR3 runs to 17 residues. V lost 6 bases and J lost 0, with 17 bases in between. The CDR3 sequence: CASRLTREGSTNEKLFF. CDR3 in DNA: TGTGCCAGCAGACTTACCCGAGAGGGCTCAACTAATGAAAAACTGTTTTTT.

This chain joins TRBV15 and TRBJ2-1, with 7 bases lining up with TRBD2. CDR3 length: 16 amino acids. Germline-derived CDR1 and CDR2 are LNHNV and YYDKDF (reference sequence). Trimming at V came to 0 bases and at J to 2 bases, leaving 4 bases not matched to a gene. The CDR3 DNA reads TGTGCCACCAGCAGAGAACGAAGCGGGGCCTACAATGAGCAGTTCTTC. Residues: CATSRERSGAYNEQFF.

In its sample, this clone was seen once. V and J are TRBV27 and TRBJ2-2; D not resolved. Between the trimmed V and J ends, which lost 0 bases and 5 bases, there was a span of 16 bases. The CDR3 is 17 residues long. Germline V gene data show CDR1 as MNHEY and CDR2 as SMNVEV (reference sequence). CDR3 DNA sequence: TGTGCCAGCAGTTTATCGCCACGTCTCGGTGTTACCGGGGAGCTGTTTTTT. Its translation: CASSLSPRLGVTGELFF.

The genes are TRBV28 and TRBJ1-3, with 10 bases aligning to TRBD1. The CDR3 has 16 residues. V lost 5 bases and J lost 8; bases outside the gene matches: 12. Germline V gives CDR1 MDHEN, CDR2 SYDVKM. The CDR3 DNA follows: TGTGCCAGCAGTCAAACGACAGGGGGCTCGTTATACACCATATATTTT. It yields the protein CASSQTTGGSLYTIYF.

The rearrangement joins TRBV27 to TRBJ1-4, with 7 bases identical to TRBD1. CDR3 length: 15 residues. V trimming: 5 bases; J trimming: 8 bases; junction bases outside the gene matches: 11. Looked up from germline, CDR1 is MNHEY and CDR2 is SMNVEV (reference sequence). The CDR3 spells CASSPGTVLREKLFF. In DNA form, the CDR3 reads TGTGCCAGCAGTCCCGGGACAGTGTTAAGGGAAAAACTGTTTTTT.

J is TRBJ2-3 and V is TRBV19; possibly TRBD1 for D (6 bases). CDR3 length: 15 amino acids. CDR1 and CDR2 (germline): LNHDA, SQIVND (reference sequence). The germline V and J ends were trimmed by 7 bases and 0 bases, with 14 bases remaining between them. DNA for the CDR3: TGTGCCAGTAACCCGGACAGATCTAGCACAGATACGCAGTATTTT. This encodes CASNPDRSSTDTQYF.

CDR3 amino acids: CASSPQGVNYGYTF. In nucleotides, the CDR3 is TGTGCCAGCAGTCCCCAGGGGGTGAACTATGGCTACACCTTC. The V gene is TRBV6-5, the J gene TRBJ1-2, with TRBD1 identical over 7 bases. The CDR3 runs 14 residues. Germline CDR1 reads MNHEY; CDR2 reads SVGAGI. Trimming took 5 bases from V and 2 from J; bases not matched to a gene: 5.

The chain joins TRBV21-1 to TRBJ1-1; the table's D call, TRBD1, has no DNA check behind it. TRBV21-1 counts as a pseudogene. This CDR3 has 18 amino acids. Written as DNA, the CDR3 is TGTGCCAGCAGCAAACGTGAGCCAGGGGGCGGTTCGAACACTGAAGCTTTCTTT. It specifies CASSKREPGGGSNTEAFF.

The V call is TRBV6-6, the J call TRBJ2-7; TRBD2 aligns across 11 bases. The CDR3 has 15 amino acids. The ends lost 7 bases at V and 0 bases at J; junction bases unmatched: 5. The germline CDR1 and CDR2 sequences are MNHNY and SVGAGI (reference sequence). CDR3 DNA sequence: TGTGCCAGCACTTTAGCGGGGGGGAGCTCCTACGAGCAGTACGTC. Protein: CASTLAGGSSYEQYV.

The chain is built from TRBV5-5 and TRBJ2-3; 7 bases line up with TRBD2. The V and J ends lost 3 bases and 2 bases, in that order; junction bases with no gene match: 6. Germline V gene sequence: CDR1 SGHKS, CDR2 YYEKEE (reference sequence). This CDR3 has 15 residues. The CDR3 sequence: CASSSAGVVTDTQYF. For the CDR3, the DNA is TGTGCCAGCAGCTCCGCGGGGGTTGTCACAGATACGCAGTATTTT.

The CDR3 region is CASSPSWGSFPYEQYV. CDR3 nucleotide sequence: TGTGCCAGCAGTCCCAGTTGGGGCAGCTTCCCCTACGAGCAGTACGTC. The J gene is TRBJ2-7, the V gene TRBV27; a possible D gene is TRBD1 (5 bases). Trimming left V 5 bases short and J 2 bases short, with 19 bases between. Germline CDR1 reads MNHEY; CDR2 reads SMNVEV (reference sequence). This CDR3 is 16 amino acids long.

This clone came up a few times. Here the CDR3 reads CARSTDWGPPGTSSYEQYV. Written as DNA, the CDR3 is TGTGCCAGAAGCACAGATTGGGGCCCTCCTGGCACCAGCTCCTACGAGCAGTACGTC. The chain employs TRBV7-5 and TRBJ2-7; the listed D gene, TRBD1, was not tested against the DNA. TRBV7-5 counts as a pseudogene. The CDR3 covers 19 residues.

V usage is TRBV9 and J usage is TRBJ2-3, with D perhaps TRBD2 (6 bases). The V gene's germline CDR1 is SGDLS and CDR2 YYNGEE. V was shortened by 4 bases and J by 1 base, with 13 bases between the two germline ends. This CDR3 has 15 amino acids. The CDR3 nucleotides read TGTGCCAGCAGCCCTGGGTGGGGGGGCACAGATACGCAGTATTTT. It specifies CASSPGWGGTDTQYF. Filled out from reference TRBV9 and TRBJ2-3, the complete variable domain reads DSGVTQTPKHLITATGQRVTLRCSPRSGDLSVYWYQQSLDQGLQFLIQYYNGEERAKGNILERFSAQQFPDLHSELNLSSLELGDSALYFCASSPGWGGTDTQYFGPGTRLTVL.

The rearrangement joins TRBV5-6 to TRBJ1-1; D is unclear. The germline gives CDR1 SGHDT, CDR2 YYEEEE. Trimming removed 5 bases from V and 1 base from J, with 6 bases in between. This CDR3 has 12 amino acids. Here the CDR3 reads CASSFGNTEAFF. In DNA form, the CDR3 reads TGTGCCAGCAGTTTCGGGAACACTGAAGCTTTCTTT. Supplemented by reference TRBV5-6 and TRBJ1-1, the full variable domain reads DAGVTQSPTHLIKTRGQQVTLRCSPKSGHDTVSWYQQALGQGPQFIFQYYEEEERQRGNFPDRFSGHQFPNYSSELNVNALLLGDSALYLCASSFGNTEAFFGQGTRLTVV.

This chain joins TRBV4-1 and TRBJ1-2; 10 nucleotides align to TRBD1. The germline V gene encodes CDR1 MGHRA and CDR2 YSYEKL. The length of the CDR3 is 15 residues. V was clipped by 6 bases and J by 4 bases; unmatched bases: 8. The CDR3 DNA reads as TGCGCCAGCAGGGGACAGGGGAAAGGAGGCTATGGCTACACCTTC. Its translation is CASRGQGKGGYGYTF.

This chain uses TRBV15 with TRBJ1-5; 8 nucleotides match TRBD1. The junction had 5 bases not matched to a gene; V was cut back by 2 bases and J by 2 bases. The V gene's germline CDR1 is LNHNV and CDR2 YYDKDF (reference sequence). The CDR3 length is 16 residues. CDR3 nucleotide sequence: TGTGCCACCAGCAGAACGACAGGGGTAGGCAATCAGCCCCAGCATTTT. This gives the protein CATSRTTGVGNQPQHF.

This chain joins TRBV27 and TRBJ1-6; D unresolved. V shed 5 bases and J shed 12 bases, with 11 bases lying between them. Germline CDR1 reads MNHEY; CDR2 reads SMNVEV (reference sequence). There are 12 residues in the CDR3. This chain's CDR3 is CASSPRREPLHF. The CDR3 region has the DNA TGTGCCAGCAGTCCCCGCCGCGAACCCCTCCACTTT.

V usage is TRBV11-3 and J usage is TRBJ2-2, with 10 bases fitting TRBD1. The CDR3 is 17 residues long. Looked up from germline, CDR1 is SGHNT and CDR2 is YENEEA. V lost 0 bases to trimming and J lost 6 bases; unmatched junction nucleotides: 7. The CDR3 protein is CASSLDSGTGASGELFF. The DNA for the CDR3 is TGTGCCAGCAGCTTAGATTCCGGGACAGGGGCCTCCGGGGAGCTGTTTTTT.

The chain is built from TRBV6-5 and TRBJ1-5; D is undetermined. Between the trimmed V and J ends, which lost 4 bases and 4 bases, there was a span of 8 bases. This CDR3 is 13 amino acids long. Germline V gene sequence: CDR1 MNHEY, CDR2 SVGAGI. CDR3 sequence: CASSSGPNQPQHF. CDR3 bases: TGTGCCAGCAGTTCGGGTCCTAATCAGCCCCAGCATTTT.

The chain couples TRBV2 to TRBJ1-6, with 7 positions matching TRBD1. Germline CDR1 reads SNHLY; CDR2 reads FYNNEI. V shed 6 bases, J shed 8 bases, and the junction held 1 base outside the gene matches. This CDR3 spans 12 amino acids. The CDR3 DNA is TGTGCCAGCAGGGGACAGCATTCACCCCTCCACTTT. Protein: CASRGQHSPLHF.